A single sample gave rise to the 16 T cell receptor beta chains below, sequenced in a study of blood T cells in healthy people across ages. A J-beta primer mix and a sample-barcoded 5' primer were used in a second PCR of roughly 6 to 12 cycles. TCRdb re-called the 5' RACE reads through MiXCR, storing one row per CDR3 protein. In the table there are some 760,000 distinct CDR3 sequences, 20% to 25% of which are singletons. Another study also made use of these data, one on T cells of mothers and their children.

Sequences were obtained from blood. These receptors all stem from a boy aged 5-17 years in good health.

This clonotype was seen a handful of times. V is TRBV29-1 and J is TRBJ1-2, with unresolved D. The CDR3 has 12 amino acids. V was cut by 3 bases and J by 5 bases, with 10 bases left in between. Germline CDR1 and CDR2: SQVTM and ANQGSEA. The CDR3 region is CSVDDPRYGYTF. The CDR3 DNA follows: TGCAGCGTTGATGATCCCCGGTATGGCTACACCTTC. The whole variable domain, filled in from reference TRBV29-1 and TRBJ1-2, reads SAVISQKPSRDICQRGTSLTIQCQVDSQVTMMFWYRQQPGQSLTLIATANQGSEATYESGFVIDKFPISRPNLTFSTLTVSNMSPEDSSIYLCSVDDPRYGYTFGSGTRLTVV.

The rearrangement joins TRBV5-1 to TRBJ1-4; 11 nucleotides align to TRBD1. V gave up 2 bases and J gave up 7 bases; unmatched junction bases: 7. The CDR3 consists of 16 residues. CDR1 SGHRS and CDR2 YFSETQ come from the germline V gene. The DNA for the CDR3 is TGCGCCAGCAGCTTAACTGGACAGGGGGCGCGTGAAAAACTGTTTTTT. This codes for CASSLTGQGAREKLFF.

The chain carries TRBV11-2 and TRBJ2-5; 7 positions agree with TRBD1. The end of the DNA is better explained by TRBJ2-7, so the J call may be wrong. CDR3 length: 15 amino acids. Looked up from germline, CDR1 is SGHAT and CDR2 is FQNNGV. The CDR3 bases are TGTGCCAGCAGCCATGCTGGACAGGACGACTACGAGCAGTACTTC. Translation gives CASSHAGQDDYEQYF.

This clonotype was observed a few times. The V and J genes are TRBV5-1 and TRBJ2-1, with D perhaps given as TRBD1 or TRBD2 (5 bases each). The V end lost 4 bases, the J end lost 2 bases, and 16 bases lay between the germline ends. The CDR3 contains 16 residues. Germline assignment: CDR1 SGHRS and CDR2 YFSETQ. Written as DNA, the CDR3 is TGCGCCAGCAGCCTCCCCGCTAGCAGGGCCTACAATGAGCAGTTCTTC. Translated, it gives CASSLPASRAYNEQFF.

The V call is TRBV12-3 or TRBV12-4, the J call TRBJ1-2, with 7 bases aligning to TRBD1. The CDR3 runs to 15 residues. V dropped 4 bases and J dropped 4; count of bases not matched to a gene: 9. Here the CDR3 reads CASSSPLTGIYGYTF. DNA for the CDR3: TGTGCCAGCAGTTCCCCTCTGACAGGGATCTATGGCTACACCTTC.

In its sample, this clonotype was seen many times. This sequence joins TRBV3-1 and TRBJ1-1, with a weak D call TRBD1 (6 bases). Trimming cost V 0 bases and J 1 base, with 18 bases left between them. The length of the CDR3 is 18 residues. Germline assignment: CDR1 LGHDT and CDR2 YNNKEL (reference sequence). CDR3: CASSQDRIRGPGNTEAFF. CDR3 nucleotide sequence: TGTGCCAGCAGCCAAGATCGAATCCGGGGGCCGGGGAACACTGAAGCTTTCTTT.

The sample holds a few counts of this clonotype. The rearrangement uses TRBV29-1 and TRBJ2-5; D ambiguous. Trimming shortened V by 0 bases and J by 3 bases, and 8 bases separated the two germline ends. Germline lookup yields CDR1 SQVTM and CDR2 ANQGSEA. This CDR3 comprises 13 residues. DNA for the CDR3: TGCAGCGTTGAAGAATGGGGTGAAGAGACCCAGTACTTC. Translation: CSVEEWGEETQYF.

The chain couples TRBV7-9 to TRBJ1-3; D may be TRBD1 (6 bases). Germline V gives CDR1 SEHNR, CDR2 FQNEAQ (reference sequence). The CDR3 has 17 amino acids. V was trimmed by 2 bases and J by 4 bases, leaving 18 bases between them. The CDR3 reads CASSLSQGETSGNTIYF. The CDR3 DNA is TGTGCCAGCAGCTTATCACAGGGCGAGACTTCGGGAAACACCATATATTTT.

There are a few counts of this clonotype. The rearrangement uses TRBV5-1 and TRBJ1-2, with TRBD1 as a possible D gene (5 bases). This CDR3 is built from 14 residues. The V gene lost 2 bases and the J gene lost 7 bases, with 15 bases spanning the gap. The V gene's germline CDR1 is SGHRS and CDR2 YFSETQ. CDR3 bases: TGCGCCAGCAGCTTTGGGGGAACGGATTCTGGCTACACCTTC. Its protein is CASSFGGTDSGYTF. The full variable domain, rest sourced from reference TRBV5-1 and TRBJ1-2, is KAGVTQTPRYLIKTRGQQVTLSCSPISGHRSVSWYQQTPGQGLQFLFEYFSETQRNKGNFPGRFSGRQFSNSRSEMNVSTLELGDSALYLCASSFGGTDSGYTFGSGTRLTVV.

There are a few counts of this clonotype. The CDR3 coding sequence is TGCAGCGTTGAAGGACTAGCTACAGATACGCAGTATTTT. Translating it yields CSVEGLATDTQYF. The chain joins TRBV29-1 to TRBJ2-3; 7 nucleotides agree with TRBD2. V dropped 1 base and J dropped 3; count of bases not matched to a gene: 1. The CDR3 has 13 amino acids. Germline CDR1 reads SQVTM; CDR2 reads ANQGSEA.

There are a few counts of this clonotype. This chain joins TRBV29-1 and TRBJ1-2; 9 bases align to TRBD1. The CDR3 runs to 12 residues. The germline V gene encodes CDR1 SQVTM and CDR2 ANQGSEA. Trimming at V came to 3 bases and at J to 6 bases, leaving 2 bases not matched to a gene. The CDR3 DNA follows: TGCAGCGTTGACAGGACAGGGGATGGCTACACCTTC. Translated: CSVDRTGDGYTF.

The rearrangement joins TRBV7-9 to TRBJ2-4; D remains ambiguous. V gave up 5 bases and J gave up 5 bases, with 10 bases separating them. Germline V gene sequence: CDR1 SEHNR, CDR2 FQNEAQ (reference sequence). CDR3 length equals 13 residues. This CDR3 reads CASSQSLQNIQYF. The DNA for the CDR3 is TGTGCCAGCAGCCAAAGCCTACAAAACATTCAGTACTTC. Full variable domain (outside the CDR3, taken from reference TRBV7-9 and TRBJ2-4): DTGVSQNPRHKITKRGQNVTFRCDPISEHNRLYWYRQTLGQGPEFLTYFQNEAQLEKSRLLSDRFSAERPKGSFSTLEIQRTEQGDSAMYLCASSQSLQNIQYFGAGTRLSVL.

This clonotype was counted only a few times. This chain uses TRBV6-5 with TRBJ1-3; no clear D gene. Germline V CDR1 and CDR2: MNHEY, SVGAGI. V gave up 2 bases and J gave up 1 base, with 3 bases separating them. This CDR3 contains 13 residues. The DNA for the CDR3 is TGTGCCAGCAGTTACGTGTCTGGAAACACCATATATTTT. Translation: CASSYVSGNTIYF.

As DNA, the CDR3 is TGTGCCACCTCCGCGGACACCGGGGAGCTGTTTTTT. Translation: CATSADTGELFF. The rearrangement uses TRBV15 and TRBJ2-2; D is unclear. V lost 8 bases to trimming and J lost 3 bases, with 7 bases between them. This CDR3 is 12 amino acids long. Looked up from germline, CDR1 is LNHNV and CDR2 is YYDKDF (reference sequence).

This chain connects TRBV20-1 to TRBJ1-4; 11 nucleotides match TRBD1. This CDR3 comprises 14 residues. V shed 4 bases, J shed 8 bases, and the junction held 6 bases outside the gene matches. Germline lookup yields CDR1 DFQATT and CDR2 SNEGSKA (reference sequence). The CDR3 is CSATGQGAGEKLFF. As DNA, the CDR3 is TGCAGTGCTACTGGACAGGGGGCAGGAGAAAAACTGTTTTTT.

The chain recombines TRBV27 with TRBJ2-5; the D gene could be TRBD1 or TRBD2 (5 bases each). The J call may not be correct, given that the DNA end is closer to TRBJ2-7. CDR3 length equals 15 residues. Germline values: CDR1 MNHEY, CDR2 SMNVEV (reference sequence). CDR3 in amino acids: CASSFASGGSYEQYF. DNA for the CDR3: TGTGCCAGCAGTTTCGCTTCTGGGGGCTCCTACGAGCAGTACTTC.